These 2 T cell receptor beta chains originate from one sample sequenced in a study of T cell responses to AZD1222 COVID-19 vaccine. The repertoire was sequenced with immunoSEQ multiplex PCR; TCRdb's copy has only in-frame clones and lacks some. The sample has 95,000 to 150,000 clones; around 92% are singletons. The sequencing here drew on peripheral blood, taken on day 0 of AZD1222 vaccination. The receptors originated from an adult in good health.

The chain is built from TRBV28 and TRBJ1-1; a possible D gene is TRBD1 (6 bases). CDR1 is MDHEN, CDR2 SYDVKM, per germline. This CDR3 region has 13 residues. The germline V and J ends were trimmed by 7 bases and 4 bases, with 13 bases remaining between them. The CDR3 sequence is CASKGGVGTEAFF. In DNA form, the CDR3 reads TGTGCCAGCAAAGGGGGTGTCGGCACTGAAGCTTTCTTT.

This chain connects TRBV2 to TRBJ1-1, with D unresolved. V lost 7 bases and J lost 5, with 14 bases in between. Germline CDR1 reads SNHLY; CDR2 reads FYNNEI. This CDR3 is built from 13 residues. The CDR3 DNA reads as TGTGCCAGCACTCCCGAGGTTTCGACTGAAGCTTTCTTT. It encodes CASTPEVSTEAFF.